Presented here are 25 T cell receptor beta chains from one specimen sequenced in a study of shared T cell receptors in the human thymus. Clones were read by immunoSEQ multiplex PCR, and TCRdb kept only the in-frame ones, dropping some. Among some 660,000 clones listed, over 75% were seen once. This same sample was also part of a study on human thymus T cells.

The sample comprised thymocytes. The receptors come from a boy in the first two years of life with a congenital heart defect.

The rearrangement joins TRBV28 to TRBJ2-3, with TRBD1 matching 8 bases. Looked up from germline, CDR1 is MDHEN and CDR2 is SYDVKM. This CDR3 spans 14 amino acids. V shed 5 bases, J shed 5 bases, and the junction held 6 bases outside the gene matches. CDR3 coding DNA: TGTGCCAGCAGTCAAGGACAGGGAAAAGATACGCAGTATTTT. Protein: CASSQGQGKDTQYF. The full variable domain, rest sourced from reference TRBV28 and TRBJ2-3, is DVKVTQSSRYLVKRTGEKVFLECVQDMDHENMFWYRQDPGLGLRLIYFSYDVKMKEKGDIPEGYSVSREKKERFSLILESASTNQTSMYLCASSQGQGKDTQYFGPGTRLTVL.

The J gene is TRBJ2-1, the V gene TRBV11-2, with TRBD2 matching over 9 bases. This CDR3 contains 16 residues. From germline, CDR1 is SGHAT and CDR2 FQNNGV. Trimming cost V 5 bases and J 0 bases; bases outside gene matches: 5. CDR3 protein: CASSPSGAASYNEQFF. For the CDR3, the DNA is TGTGCCAGCAGCCCTAGCGGGGCAGCCTCCTACAATGAGCAGTTCTTC.

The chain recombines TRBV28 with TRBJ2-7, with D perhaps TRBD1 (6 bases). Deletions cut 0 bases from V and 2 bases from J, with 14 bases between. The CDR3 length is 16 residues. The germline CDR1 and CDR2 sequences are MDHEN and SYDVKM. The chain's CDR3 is CASSLCDDQGPYEQYF. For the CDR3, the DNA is TGTGCCAGCAGTTTATGCGATGACCAGGGGCCCTACGAGCAGTACTTC.

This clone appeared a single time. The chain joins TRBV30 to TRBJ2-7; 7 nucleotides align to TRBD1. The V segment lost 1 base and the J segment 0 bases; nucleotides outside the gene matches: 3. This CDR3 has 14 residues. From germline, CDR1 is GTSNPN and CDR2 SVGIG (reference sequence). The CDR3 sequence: CAWSARQGSYEQYF. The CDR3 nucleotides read TGTGCCTGGAGTGCGAGACAGGGCTCCTACGAGCAGTACTTC.

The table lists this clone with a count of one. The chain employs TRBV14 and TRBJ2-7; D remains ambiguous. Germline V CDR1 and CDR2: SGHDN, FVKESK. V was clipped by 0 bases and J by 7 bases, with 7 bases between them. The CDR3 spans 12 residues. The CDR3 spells CASSQELGEQYF. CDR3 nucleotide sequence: TGTGCCAGCAGCCAAGAGCTCGGGGAGCAGTACTTC. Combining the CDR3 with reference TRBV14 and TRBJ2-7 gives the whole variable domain EAGVTQFPSHSVIEKGQTVTLRCDPISGHDNLYWYRRVMGKEIKFLLHFVKESKQDESGMPNNRFLAERTGGTYSTLKVQPAELEDSGVYFCASSQELGEQYFGPGTRLTVT.

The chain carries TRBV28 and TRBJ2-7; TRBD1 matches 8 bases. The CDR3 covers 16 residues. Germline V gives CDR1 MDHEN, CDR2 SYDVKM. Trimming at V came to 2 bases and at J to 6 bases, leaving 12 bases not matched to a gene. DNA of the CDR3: TGTGCCAGCAGTTTACTAGGGACAGGTGAGGTTCGCGAGCAGTACTTC. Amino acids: CASSLLGTGEVREQYF.

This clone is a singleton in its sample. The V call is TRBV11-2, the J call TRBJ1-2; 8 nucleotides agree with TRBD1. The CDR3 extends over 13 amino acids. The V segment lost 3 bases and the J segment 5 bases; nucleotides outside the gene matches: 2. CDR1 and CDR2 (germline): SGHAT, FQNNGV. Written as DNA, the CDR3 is TGTGCCAGCAGCTTCGGACAGGGATATGGCTACACCTTC. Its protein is CASSFGQGYGYTF.

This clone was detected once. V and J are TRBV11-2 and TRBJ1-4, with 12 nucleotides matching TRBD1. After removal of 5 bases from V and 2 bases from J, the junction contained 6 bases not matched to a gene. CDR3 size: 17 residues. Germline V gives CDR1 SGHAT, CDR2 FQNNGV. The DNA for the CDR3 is TGTGCCAGCAGCCGCAGGGACAGGGGGCGGACTAATGAAAAACTGTTTTTT. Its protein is CASSRRDRGRTNEKLFF.

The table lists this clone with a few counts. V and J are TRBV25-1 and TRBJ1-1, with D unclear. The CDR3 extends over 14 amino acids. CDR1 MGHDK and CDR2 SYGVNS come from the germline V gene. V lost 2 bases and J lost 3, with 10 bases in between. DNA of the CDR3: TGTGCCAGCAGTGAAGGTCGCCGGGACACTGAAGCTTTCTTT. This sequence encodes CASSEGRRDTEAFF. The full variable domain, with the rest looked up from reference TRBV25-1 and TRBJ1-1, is EADIYQTPRYLVIGTGKKITLECSQTMGHDKMYWYQQDPGMELHLIHYSYGVNSTEKGDLSSESTVSRIRTEHFPLTLESARPSHTSQYLCASSEGRRDTEAFFGQGTRLTVV.

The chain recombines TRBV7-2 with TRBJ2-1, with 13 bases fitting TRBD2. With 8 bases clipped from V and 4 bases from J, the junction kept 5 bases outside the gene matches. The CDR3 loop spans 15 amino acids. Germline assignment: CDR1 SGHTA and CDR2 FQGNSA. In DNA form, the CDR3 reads TGTGCCAGCGGACTAGCGGGAGTGAGGTACAATGAGCAGTTCTTC. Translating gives CASGLAGVRYNEQFF.

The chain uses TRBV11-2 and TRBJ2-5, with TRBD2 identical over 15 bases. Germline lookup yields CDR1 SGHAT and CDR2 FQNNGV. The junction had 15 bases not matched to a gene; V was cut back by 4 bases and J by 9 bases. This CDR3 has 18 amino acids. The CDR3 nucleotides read TGTGCCAGCAGCTCCGATTTAGGACTAGCGGGAGGGCACCCGGCCCAGTACTTC. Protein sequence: CASSSDLGLAGGHPAQYF. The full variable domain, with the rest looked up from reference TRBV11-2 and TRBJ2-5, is EAGVAQSPRYKIIEKRQSVAFWCNPISGHATLYWYQQILGQGPKLLIQFQNNGVVDDSQLPKDRFSAERLKGVDSTLKIQPAKLEDSAVYLCASSSDLGLAGGHPAQYFGPGTRLLVL.

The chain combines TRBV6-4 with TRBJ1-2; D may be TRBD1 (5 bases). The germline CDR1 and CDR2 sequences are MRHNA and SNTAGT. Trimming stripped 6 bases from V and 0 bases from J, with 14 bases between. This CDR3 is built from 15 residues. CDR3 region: CASSVTAHTNYGYTF. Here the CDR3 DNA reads TGTGCCAGCAGCGTGACAGCCCACACTAACTATGGCTACACCTTC.

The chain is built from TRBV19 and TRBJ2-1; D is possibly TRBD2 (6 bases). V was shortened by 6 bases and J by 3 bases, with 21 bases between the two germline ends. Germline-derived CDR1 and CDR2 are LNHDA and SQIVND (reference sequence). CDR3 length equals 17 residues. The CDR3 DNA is TGTGCCAGTAGCAGGAGGGGAGCCGGGCCAGTCTACAATGAGCAGTTCTTC. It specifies CASSRRGAGPVYNEQFF.

The CDR3 DNA reads TGTGCCAGTAGCTCTAGGACGGACAGAGCCTTTTTT. Translation gives CASSSRTDRAFF. The chain has TRBV19 and TRBJ1-4; a possible D gene is TRBD1 (6 bases). Germline V gene data show CDR1 as LNHDA and CDR2 as SQIVND (reference sequence). The CDR3 spans 12 residues. The germline V and J ends were trimmed by 6 bases and 17 bases, with 19 bases remaining between them.

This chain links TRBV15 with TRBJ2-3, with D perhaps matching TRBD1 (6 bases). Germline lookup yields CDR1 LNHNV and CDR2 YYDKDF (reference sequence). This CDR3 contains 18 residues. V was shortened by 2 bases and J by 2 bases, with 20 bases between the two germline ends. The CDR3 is CATSRRVTGHPITDTQYF. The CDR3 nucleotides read TGTGCCACCAGCAGACGAGTAACGGGACACCCCATCACAGATACGCAGTATTTT.

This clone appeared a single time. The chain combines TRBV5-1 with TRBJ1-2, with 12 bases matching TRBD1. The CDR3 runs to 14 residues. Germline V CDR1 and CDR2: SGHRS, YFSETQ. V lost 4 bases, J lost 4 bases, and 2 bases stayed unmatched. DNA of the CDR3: TGCGCCAGCAGCCCGGGACAGGGGGCCTATGGCTACACCTTC. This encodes CASSPGQGAYGYTF.

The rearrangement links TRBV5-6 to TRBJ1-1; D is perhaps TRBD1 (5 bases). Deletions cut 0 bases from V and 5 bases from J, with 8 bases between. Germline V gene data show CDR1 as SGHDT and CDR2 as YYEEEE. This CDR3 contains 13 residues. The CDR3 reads CASSLDPGTEAFF. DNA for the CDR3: TGTGCCAGCAGCTTGGACCCAGGGACTGAAGCTTTCTTT.

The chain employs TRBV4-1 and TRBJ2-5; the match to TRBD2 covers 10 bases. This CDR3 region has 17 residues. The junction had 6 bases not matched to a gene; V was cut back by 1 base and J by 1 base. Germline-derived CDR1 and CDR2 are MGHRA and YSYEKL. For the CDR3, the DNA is TGCGCCAGCAGCCAAGTTATAACTAGCGGGGCCCAAGAGACCCAGTACTTC. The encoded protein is CASSQVITSGAQETQYF.

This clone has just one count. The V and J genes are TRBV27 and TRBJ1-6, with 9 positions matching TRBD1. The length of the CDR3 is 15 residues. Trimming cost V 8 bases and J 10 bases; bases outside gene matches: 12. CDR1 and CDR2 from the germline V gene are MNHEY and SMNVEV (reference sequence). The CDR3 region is CASSRQGDLLSPLHF. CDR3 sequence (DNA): TGTGCCAGCTCCAGACAGGGGGATCTGTTATCACCCCTCCACTTT.

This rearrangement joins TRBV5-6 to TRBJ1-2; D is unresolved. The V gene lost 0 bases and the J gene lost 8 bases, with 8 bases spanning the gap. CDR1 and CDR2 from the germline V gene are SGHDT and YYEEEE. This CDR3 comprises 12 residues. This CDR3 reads CASSLEGGGYTF. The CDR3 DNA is TGTGCCAGCAGCTTGGAGGGAGGAGGCTACACCTTC.

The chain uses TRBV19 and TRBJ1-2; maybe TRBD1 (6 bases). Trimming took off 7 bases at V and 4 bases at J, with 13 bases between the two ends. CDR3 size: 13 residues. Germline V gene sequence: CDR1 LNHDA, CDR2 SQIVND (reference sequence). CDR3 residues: CASIRGAGYGYTF. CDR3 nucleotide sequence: TGTGCCAGTATTCGGGGGGCCGGCTATGGCTACACCTTC.

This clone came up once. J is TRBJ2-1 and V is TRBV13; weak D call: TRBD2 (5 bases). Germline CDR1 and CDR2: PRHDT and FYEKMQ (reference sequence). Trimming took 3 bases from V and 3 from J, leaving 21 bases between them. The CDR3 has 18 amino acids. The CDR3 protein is CASSFRQWVGVSYNEQFF. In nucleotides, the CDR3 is TGTGCCAGCAGCTTCCGGCAGTGGGTGGGAGTTAGCTACAATGAGCAGTTCTTC.

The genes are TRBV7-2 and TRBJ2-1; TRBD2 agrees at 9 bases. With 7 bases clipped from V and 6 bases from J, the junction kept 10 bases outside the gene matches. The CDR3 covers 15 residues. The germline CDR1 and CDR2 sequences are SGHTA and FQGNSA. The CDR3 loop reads CASTPERGAPNEQFF. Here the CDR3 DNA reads TGTGCCAGCACCCCGGAGCGGGGGGCCCCCAATGAGCAGTTCTTC. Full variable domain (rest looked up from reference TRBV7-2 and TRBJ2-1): GAGVSQSPSNKVTEKGKDVELRCDPISGHTALYWYRQSLGQGLEFLIYFQGNSAPDKSGLPSDRFSAERTGGSVSTLTIQRTQQEDSAVYLCASTPERGAPNEQFFGPGTRLTVL.

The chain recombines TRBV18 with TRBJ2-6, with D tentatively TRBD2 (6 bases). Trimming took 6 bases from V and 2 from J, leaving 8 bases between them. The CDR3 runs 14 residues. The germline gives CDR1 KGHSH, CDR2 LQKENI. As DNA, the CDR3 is TGTGCCAGCTCGCCGGGGGCTGGGGCCAACGTCCTGACTTTC. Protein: CASSPGAGANVLTF.

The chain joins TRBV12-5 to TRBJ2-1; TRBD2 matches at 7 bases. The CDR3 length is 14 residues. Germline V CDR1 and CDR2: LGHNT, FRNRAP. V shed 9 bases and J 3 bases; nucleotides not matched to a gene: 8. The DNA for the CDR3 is TGTGCTAGCCGTGCGGGAGTGGGCTACAATGAGCAGTTCTTC. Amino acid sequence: CASRAGVGYNEQFF. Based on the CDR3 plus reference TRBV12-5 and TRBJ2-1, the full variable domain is DARVTQTPRHKVTEMGQEVTMRCQPILGHNTVFWYRQTMMQGLELLAYFRNRAPLDDSGMPKDRFSAEMPDATLATLKIQPSEPRDSAVYFCASRAGVGYNEQFFGPGTRLTVL.